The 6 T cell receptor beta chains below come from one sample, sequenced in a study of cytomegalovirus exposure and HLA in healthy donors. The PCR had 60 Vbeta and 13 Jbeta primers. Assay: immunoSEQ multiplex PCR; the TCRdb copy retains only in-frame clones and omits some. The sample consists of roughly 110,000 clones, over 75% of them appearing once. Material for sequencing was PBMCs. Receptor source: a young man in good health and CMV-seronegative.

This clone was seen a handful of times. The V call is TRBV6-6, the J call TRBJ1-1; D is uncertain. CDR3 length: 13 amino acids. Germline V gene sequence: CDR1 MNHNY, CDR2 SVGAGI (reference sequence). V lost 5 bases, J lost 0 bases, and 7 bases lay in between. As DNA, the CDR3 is TGTGCCAGCAGTCCCTCTATGAACACTGAAGCTTTCTTT. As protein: CASSPSMNTEAFF.

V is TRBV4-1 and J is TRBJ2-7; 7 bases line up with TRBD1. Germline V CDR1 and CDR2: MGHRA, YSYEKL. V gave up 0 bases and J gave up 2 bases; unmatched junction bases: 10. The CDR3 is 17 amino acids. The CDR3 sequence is CASSQEKALDRTYEQYF. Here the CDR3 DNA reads TGCGCCAGCAGCCAAGAAAAGGCCTTGGACAGGACCTACGAGCAGTACTTC.

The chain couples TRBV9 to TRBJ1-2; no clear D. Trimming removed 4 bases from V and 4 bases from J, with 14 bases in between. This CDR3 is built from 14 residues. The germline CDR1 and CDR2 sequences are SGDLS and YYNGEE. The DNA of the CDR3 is TGTGCCAGCAGCTCTCGAGGCGGAGCCTATGGCTACACCTTC. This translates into CASSSRGGAYGYTF.

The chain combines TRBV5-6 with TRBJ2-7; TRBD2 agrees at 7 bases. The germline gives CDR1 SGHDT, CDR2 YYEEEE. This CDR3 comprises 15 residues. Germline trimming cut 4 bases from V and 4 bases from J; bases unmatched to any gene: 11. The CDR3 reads CASSRWEGTKYEQYF. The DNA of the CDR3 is TGTGCCAGCAGCCGCTGGGAGGGAACTAAGTACGAGCAGTACTTC.

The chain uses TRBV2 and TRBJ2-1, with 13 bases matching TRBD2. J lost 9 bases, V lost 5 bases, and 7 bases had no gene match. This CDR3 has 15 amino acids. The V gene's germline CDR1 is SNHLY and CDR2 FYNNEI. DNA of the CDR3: TGTGCCAGCAGTTCCGGGACTAGCGGGACCTCTGAGCAGTTCTTC. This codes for CASSSGTSGTSEQFF.

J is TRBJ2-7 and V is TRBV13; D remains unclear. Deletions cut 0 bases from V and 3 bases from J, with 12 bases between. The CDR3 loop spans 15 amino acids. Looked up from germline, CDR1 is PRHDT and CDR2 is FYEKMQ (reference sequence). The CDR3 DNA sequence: TGTGCCAGCAGCTTAGGCCTTGGGCAGAACTACGAGCAGTACTTC. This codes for CASSLGLGQNYEQYF.